This T cell receptor beta chain came from a study of blood T cell repertoires in COVID-19. The wider study: COVID-19 samples collected from the United States, Italy and Spain covered acute and convalescent phases.

This CDR3 spans 16 amino acids. V lost 5 bases, J lost 3 bases, and 5 bases stayed unmatched. CDR1 SGHTA and CDR2 FQGNSA come from the germline V gene. Produced via immunoSEQ multiplex PCR; TCRdb's table is partial and in-frame only. The data hold about 170,000 clones, with roughly 70% observed a single time. The chain has TRBV7-2 and TRBJ2-1; TRBD2 agrees at 12 bases. This receptor was obtained from a woman at least 80 years old with acute or convalescent COVID-19. The sequenced sample was peripheral blood. The CDR3, as DNA: TGTGCCAGCAGCCCATTGGGACTAGCGGGCTACAATGAGCAGTTCTTC. Protein: CASSPLGLAGYNEQFF.